These T cell receptor beta chains were read from a single sample in a study of beta chain features in type 1 diabetes. Profiling relied on immunoSEQ multiplex PCR, and the TCRdb table lists in-frame clones only, not all of them. Of fewer than 550,000 clones in the sample, roughly 10% are singletons; the top ten hold about 0.042%. Sequenced: naive CD4+ T cells from blood. Source of these receptors: a woman younger than 35 in good health. Each CDR3 is given with its conserved first and last residue. A D gene is named only where the DNA matches it firmly. Not every row has a clone size; where given, it reads once, few, many or a size class.

>-|TRBV27|TRBD1|TRBJ1-5
TGTGCCAGCAGCCCTGTATATCTAGGGACAGGGGGCTTGTGGAATCAGCCCCAGCATTTT
CASSPVYLGTGGLWNQPQHF
>-|TRBV29-1|-|TRBJ2-5
TGCAGCGTTGAAGTGGGGGGACAGCTTGGACTGGAGACCCAGTACTTC
CSVEVGGQLGLETQYF
>-|TRBV18|-|TRBJ2-4
TGTGCCAGCTCACCTTCCCCTAGTTCTGACATTCAGTACTTC
CASSPSPSSDIQYF
>few|TRBV7-2|-|TRBJ1-6
TGTGCCAGCAGCTTAGATCCCAATTGGTCACCCCTCCACTTT
CASSLDPNWSPLHF
>-|TRBV9|TRBD2|TRBJ2-1
TGTGCCAGCAGCGTCGGACTAGCGGGACCTCATGAGCAGTTCTTC
CASSVGLAGPHEQFF
>-|TRBV9|TRBD2|TRBJ2-1
TGTGCCAGCAGCGTAGACCCTTTAGCGGGAGATCCCTACAATGAGCAGTTCTTC
CASSVDPLAGDPYNEQFF
>-|TRBV19|TRBD1|TRBJ2-5
TGTGCCAGTGACCGGGGACAGGGACAAGAGACCCAGTACTTC
CASDRGQGQETQYF
>-|TRBV29-1|TRBD2|TRBJ2-5
TGCAGCGTTGTTAAAGGCGGGGGGGAAGAGACCCAGTACTTC
CSVVKGGGEETQYF
>-|TRBV20-1|-|TRBJ2-3
TGCAGTGTGGGGTCCCTTACGCAGTATTTT
CSVGSLTQYF
>few|TRBV7-3|-|TRBJ1-1
TGTGCCAGCAGCTTAAACTACAGGGATACTGAAGCTTTCTTT
CASSLNYRDTEAFF
>-|TRBV2|-|TRBJ2-4
TGTGCCAGCAGTGAAGGGGGGGTCCTCCGGCTAGCCAAAAACATTCAGTACTTC
CASSEGGVLRLAKNIQYF
>few|TRBV29-1|-|TRBJ2-3
TGCAGCGTTGACCAGGGCACAGATACGCAGTATTTT
CSVDQGTDTQYF
>few|TRBV7-3|TRBD1|TRBJ2-6
TGTGCCAGCAGCTTAAAGGGACAGGGAACCCCTGGGGCCAACGTCCTGACTTTC
CASSLKGQGTPGANVLTF
>-|TRBV5-1|-|TRBJ2-6
TGCGCCAGCAGCTTGGCCCTATGGGGCTCCAACGTCCTGACTTTC
CASSLALWGSNVLTF
>few|TRBV6-5|TRBD2|TRBJ2-5
TGTGCCAGCAGTGAAGCTATAGCGGGCGTGTACTTC
CASSEAIAGVYF
>-|TRBV19|-|TRBJ2-1
TGTGCCAGTAGACCCCGCGGGGATTTTTACTACAATGAGCAGTTCTTC
CASRPRGDFYYNEQFF
>-|TRBV6-1|TRBD1|TRBJ2-4
TGTGCCAGCAGCCGACAGGGGATGATGGACATTCAGTACTTC
CASSRQGMMDIQYF
>few|TRBV20-1|-|TRBJ1-1
TGCAGTAGCACGAAGAACACTGAAGCTTTCTTT
CSSTKNTEAFF
>-|TRBV5-1|-|TRBJ2-5
TGCGCCAGCAGCTTGGTGGGAGCAGGGACCCAGTACTTC
CASSLVGAGTQYF
>few|TRBV29-1|-|TRBJ2-7
TGCAGCGTTGAGGGAGTTTACGAGCAGTACTTC
CSVEGVYEQYF
>-|TRBV25-1|TRBD2|TRBJ2-1
TGTGCCAGCAGTACCCGGACTAGCGGGATAGCGAATGAGCAGTTCTTC
CASSTRTSGIANEQFF
>-|TRBV21-1|-|TRBJ2-7
TGTGCCAGCAGCACCATAAAGCGGCTCTCCTACGAGCAGTACTTC
CASSTIKRLSYEQYF
>-|TRBV5-1|TRBD2|TRBJ2-1
TGCGCCAGCAGCCTCCGGACTAGCGGCCCCAGGGAGTTCTTC
CASSLRTSGPREFF
>-|TRBV30|TRBD1|TRBJ1-1
TGTGCCTGGAGCGGGACAGCGAACACTGAAGCTTTCTTT
CAWSGTANTEAFF
>few|TRBV7-9|TRBD1|TRBJ2-5
TGTGCCAGCAGCTCATACAGGGGTCAAGAGACCCAGTACTTC
CASSSYRGQETQYF
>-|TRBV6-6|TRBD2|TRBJ2-3
TGTGCCAGCAGTTCCGCTAGCGGGGGACCCACAGATACGCAGTATTTT
CASSSASGGPTDTQYF
>-|TRBV28|-|TRBJ2-7
TGTGCCAGCAGTTACCCAGTAAGCTCCTACGAGCAGTACTTC
CASSYPVSSYEQYF
>few|TRBV15|TRBD2|TRBJ2-3
TGTGCCACCTCGAGGGCTAGCGGGGGGACAGATACGCAGTATTTT
CATSRASGGTDTQYF
>few|TRBV10-3|TRBD1|TRBJ2-3
TGTGCCATCAGTGAGTCCGGGACAGCCTCAGCAGATACGCAGTATTTT
CAISESGTASADTQYF
>-|TRBV29-1|-|TRBJ2-3
TGCAGCGTGCTTGGAAGAGGAGGTCCAGATACGCAGTATTTT
CSVLGRGGPDTQYF
>-|TRBV7-9|-|TRBJ2-3
TGTGCCAGCAGCTTTTCACCCTACGGCAGCGATACGCAGTATTTT
CASSFSPYGSDTQYF
>few|TRBV5-1|-|TRBJ2-2
TGCGCCAGCAGCTTGGCGGGGCCCGGGGAGCTGTTTTTT
CASSLAGPGELFF
>-|TRBV7-9|-|TRBJ2-7
TGTGCCAGCAGCTTACCGGTGACAGGAGTGGGGAACGAGCAGTACTTC
CASSLPVTGVGNEQYF
>many|TRBV29-1|-|TRBJ1-2
TGCAGCGTTGCAGAGAACTATGGCTACACCTTC
CSVAENYGYTF
>few|TRBV7-9|-|TRBJ2-5
TGTGCCAGCCGGGGATTTGGGCAAGAGACCCAGTACTTC
CASRGFGQETQYF
>-|TRBV7-8|-|TRBJ1-4
TGTGCCAGCAGCTTAGGATCAGGAATGAATGAAAAACTGTTTTTT
CASSLGSGMNEKLFF
>-|TRBV11-1|-|TRBJ2-1
TGTGCCAGCAGCGTCGCGGCAGGGAGACACAATGAGCAGTTCTTC
CASSVAAGRHNEQFF
>-|TRBV7-3|-|TRBJ2-4
TGTGCCAGCAGCTCATCACAGGGTGCGGGCAACATTCAGTACTTC
CASSSSQGAGNIQYF
>-|TRBV7-3|-|TRBJ2-3
TGTGCCAGCAGCTTGAAAGGTGGGACAGATACGCAGTATTTT
CASSLKGGTDTQYF
>-|TRBV7-9|TRBD2|TRBJ2-1
TGTGCCAGCAGCTTAGCCCTAGCGGGGGGAAATGAGCAGTTCTTC
CASSLALAGGNEQFF
>-|TRBV4-2|TRBD1|TRBJ2-1
TGTGCCAGCAGCCAAGGATTCGACAGGGCTGATGAGCAGTTCTTC
CASSQGFDRADEQFF
>-|TRBV5-4|-|TRBJ2-7
TGTGCCAGCAGCTTAGGGGGAGACAGGTACGAGCAGTACTTC
CASSLGGDRYEQYF
>few|TRBV7-2|-|TRBJ2-6
TGTGCCAGCAGCTTAGCGCCCTCTGGGGCCAACGTCCTGACTTTC
CASSLAPSGANVLTF